This is a list of T cell receptor beta chains from one sample in a study of blood T cell repertoires in COVID-19. Repertoires were generated with immunoSEQ multiplex PCR, while TCRdb's copy carries only in-frame clones and drops some. This sample carries about 30,000 clones, over 70% of them seen once, and the ten largest clones take just over 3%. Source material: peripheral blood. These receptors came from an older man with COVID-19, enrolled during active disease. Each CDR3 is given with its conserved first and last residue. A D gene is named only where the DNA matches it firmly.

NA,TRBV6-2/TRBV6-3,TRBJ1-2,CASSPSPANYGYTF
NA,TRBV12-3/TRBV12-4,TRBJ2-5,CASQQREAQYF
TRBD1,TRBV30,TRBJ1-3,CAWSDGTVGNTIYF
TRBD2,TRBV28,TRBJ2-5,CASSEAGLAGGGTQYF
NA,TRBV5-8,TRBJ1-1,CASSPLRSTEAFF
NA,TRBV7-2,TRBJ2-3,CASSQTYRADTQYF
NA,TRBV5-1,TRBJ2-3,CASSLYSTDTQYF
TRBD1,TRBV11-2,TRBJ2-2,CASSYPGQGFTGELFF
TRBD2,TRBV10-3,TRBJ2-1,CAIRSGTSGYNEQFF
NA,TRBV29-1,TRBJ1-1,CSVTRTVTEAFF
NA,TRBV20-1,TRBJ2-7,CSASTPENGGYEQYF
NA,TRBV7-2,TRBJ2-7,CASSTPPTYEQYF
TRBD2,TRBV28,TRBJ2-7,CASSSFSGRAPTYEQYF
TRBD1,TRBV7-9,TRBJ1-2,CASIGRSGGHGYTF
TRBD2,TRBV7-2,TRBJ2-1,CASSPLAGDYNEQFF
TRBD2,TRBV5-1,TRBJ2-1,CASNPLAGEPSYNEQFF
NA,TRBV27,TRBJ1-2,CASSFAGQPSGYTF
NA,TRBV6-1,TRBJ1-1,CASCTTDLNTEAFF
NA,TRBV28,TRBJ2-2,CATHTSFLGELFF
NA,TRBV7-3,TRBJ2-5,CASSRGQSETQYF
NA,TRBV7-9,TRBJ2-2,CASSLNTGELFF
NA,TRBV28,TRBJ1-5,CASSLWGGPTNQPQHF
TRBD2,TRBV12-3/TRBV12-4,TRBJ2-1,CASLGLAGNEQFF
NA,TRBV29-1,TRBJ1-2,CSVADSSYGYTF
TRBD1,TRBV19,TRBJ2-4,CASSIGQGGNLAKNIQYF
NA,TRBV9,TRBJ1-6,CASSVEGQGRNSPLHF
NA,TRBV11-1,TRBJ2-7,CASSRGQALWDEQYF
NA,TRBV24-1,TRBJ2-1,CATSDFGGKGYNEQFF
NA,TRBV6-5,TRBJ2-1,CASSYEIGGADNEQFF
NA,TRBV7-2,TRBJ2-5,CASSQDRVKETQYF
NA,TRBV5-4,TRBJ1-3,CASSLTGGVVFGNTIYF
NA,TRBV2,TRBJ1-4,CASSEQPGKLFF
NA,TRBV10-3,TRBJ1-6,CAISGQAMAPLHF
NA,TRBV6-5,TRBJ1-4,CASRSRFAEKLFF